What follows is one T cell receptor (beta chain) and its context. As yet, its antigen is unknown. This entry comes from a study of identifying expanded T cells in peripheral blood. Overall study results and limits: Across healthy donors, higher total template counts meant significantly greater approximately two-week count variance. Technical replicates showed about 1.1 changed clones; two weeks 15 to 20; four weeks 19.

This CDR3 spans 12 amino acids. V lost 6 bases to trimming and J lost 6 bases, with 12 bases between them. Germline V gene sequence: CDR1 MDHEN, CDR2 SYDVKM. The table came from immunoSEQ multiplex PCR; TCRdb's copy has only in-frame clones and leaves some out. This sample has approximately 63,000 clones; 80% to 90% occur once, and the top ten carry about 4.5%. This sequence originates from a person aged 18-70 years in good health. Sequencing was done on a sample of blood. The chain is built from TRBV28 and TRBJ2-7, with unresolved D. The CDR3 protein is CASSQRPPEQYF. In DNA, the CDR3 is TGTGCCAGCAGCCAACGACCCCCCGAGCAGTACTTC.